The 6 T cell receptor beta chains below all came from one sample that was sequenced in a study of PD-1 blockade in classical Hodgkin lymphoma. TCRdb's copy holds only in-frame clones and misses some; the assay was immunoSEQ multiplex PCR. This sample carries about 110,000 clones, 80% to 90% of them seen once, and the ten largest clones take 15% to 20%. Every patient relapsed after autologous stem cell transplantation, and brentuximab vedotin exposure varied. Here the sequenced sample was peripheral blood mononuclear cells (PBMCs), taken before the second cycle of nivolumab. These receptors all come from a human donor with classical Hodgkin lymphoma.

The CDR3 DNA reads TGTGCCAGCAGCTTCGGGGGAGGGCGCCCCACAGATACGCAGTATTTT. The encoded protein is CASSFGGGRPTDTQYF. The gene calls are TRBV5-4 and TRBJ2-3; 7 bases are a match to TRBD2. CDR1 is SGHNT, CDR2 YYREEE, per germline (reference sequence). The CDR3 extends over 16 amino acids. The ends lost 2 bases at V and 2 bases at J; junction bases unmatched: 8. The full variable domain, rest sourced from reference TRBV5-4 and TRBJ2-3, is ETGVTQSPTHLIKTRGQQVTLRCSSQSGHNTVSWYQQALGQGPQFIFQYYREEENGRGNFPPRFSGLQFPNYSSELNVNALELDDSALYLCASSFGGGRPTDTQYFGPGTRLTVL.

The chain couples TRBV10-2 to TRBJ2-7; 7 bases fit TRBD2. V lost 4 bases and J lost 5; bases outside the gene matches: 11. From germline, CDR1 is WSHSY and CDR2 SAAADI. This CDR3 is 15 amino acids long. In DNA, the CDR3 is TGCGCCAGCAGTGGTTACCGCGGGAGCGTCAACGAGCAGTACTTC. Its translation is CASSGYRGSVNEQYF.

This CDR3 is CASSQLAGGGYEQYF. CDR3 bases: TGTGCCAGCAGCCAACTAGCGGGAGGAGGATACGAGCAGTACTTC. The chain uses TRBV13 and TRBJ2-7, with TRBD2 identical over 12 bases. The V and J ends lost 5 bases and 4 bases, in that order; junction bases with no gene match: 6. Germline V gives CDR1 PRHDT, CDR2 FYEKMQ (reference sequence). This CDR3 comprises 15 residues.

The CDR3, as DNA: TGTGCCAGCAGCTTGGGGGGCTATGGGACTGAAGCTTTCTTT. It codes for CASSLGGYGTEAFF. This sequence joins TRBV5-8 and TRBJ1-1; D is possibly TRBD1 (5 bases). CDR1 and CDR2 (germline): SGHTS, YDEGEE. Trimming took off 0 bases at V and 5 bases at J, with 11 bases between the two ends. The CDR3 covers 14 residues.

Only one count was recorded for this clone. This chain uses TRBV7-9 with TRBJ2-3; the D gene is possibly TRBD1 (6 bases). CDR1 and CDR2 (germline): SEHNR, FQNEAQ (reference sequence). Trimming cost V 4 bases and J 3 bases, with 20 bases left between them. This CDR3 region has 17 residues. The CDR3 coding sequence is TGTGCCAGCAGCTCCCCTGGGGGCGGGTGGGGTACAGATACGCAGTATTTT. It specifies CASSSPGGGWGTDTQYF.

The chain links TRBV6-1 to TRBJ2-7; possible D gene TRBD1, 5 bases. The CDR3 totals 13 residues. CDR1 is MNHNS, CDR2 SASEGT, per germline. Trimming took 6 bases from V and 2 from J, leaving 11 bases between them. The CDR3 region is CASRTDKTYEQYF. In DNA form, the CDR3 reads TGTGCCAGCAGGACGGACAAGACCTACGAGCAGTACTTC.